This section outlines one TCR beta chain sequence together with its context. This receptor's antigen is unknown. No per-base quality is available; no much larger clone lies one base away. The immunoSEQ assay was used for TRB CDR3 sequencing and data processing of tumor genomic DNA. Held by TCRdb, this immuneACCESS table contains in-frame sequences only and omits some clones. Under half of the omission traces to an unresolved V gene where checked; the cause of the rest is unknown. This sample gives some 14,000 clones in total; roughly four fifths of them show up just once. In total, the top ten clones hold roughly 17% of the sample. Biopsy-confirmed MCPyV-positive Merkel cell carcinoma was present in the study subjects, and positive serum antibodies to T-antigen were found in every subject. Genomic DNA was extracted from six adjacent 10-micron frozen tumor sections without cell sorting or culture. Roughly 5 x 5 x 5 mm of tumor biopsy tissue was frozen in optimal cutting temperature compound. The presence of abundant Merkel cell carcinoma and infiltrating cells in the frozen biopsy was confirmed on hematoxylin and eosin scout sections.

Relative to germline, V is 0 bases shorter and J is 4 bases shorter, with 9 bases between their ends. Taken from the germline V gene, the CDR1 and CDR2 loops are MNHEY and SVGEGT. The CDR3 goes from the cysteine to the phenylalanine over 14 residues. The DNA shown is the 42-base CDR3, in frame from base 1. This specimen belongs to a study of T cell repertoires in Merkel cell carcinoma (dated by TCRdb to about 2019). Notes on the research overall: Patients who had received intralesional immunotherapy or systemic immune checkpoint blockade ahead of the biopsy were left out. MCPyV-specific clonotypes were initially defined through tetramer sorting, cloning and paired TCR sequencing of expanded tumor-infiltrating lymphocytes. Inclusion required a diagnosis of MCPyV-positive Merkel cell carcinoma and successful in vitro expansion of tumor-infiltrating lymphocytes.

Overall study results and their limits: Normal tissue biopsies were not studied.

Sequencing used tumor tissue. This clonotype was obtained from an adult with Merkel cell carcinoma. In this chain, TRBV6-2 or TRBV6-3 is recombined with TRBJ1-2; a weak D assignment points to TRBD1 (5 bases agree). CDR3 region: CASSYSGGSYGYTF. The DNA reads TGTGCCAGCAGTTACTCCGGGGGGAGCTATGGCTACACCTTC.